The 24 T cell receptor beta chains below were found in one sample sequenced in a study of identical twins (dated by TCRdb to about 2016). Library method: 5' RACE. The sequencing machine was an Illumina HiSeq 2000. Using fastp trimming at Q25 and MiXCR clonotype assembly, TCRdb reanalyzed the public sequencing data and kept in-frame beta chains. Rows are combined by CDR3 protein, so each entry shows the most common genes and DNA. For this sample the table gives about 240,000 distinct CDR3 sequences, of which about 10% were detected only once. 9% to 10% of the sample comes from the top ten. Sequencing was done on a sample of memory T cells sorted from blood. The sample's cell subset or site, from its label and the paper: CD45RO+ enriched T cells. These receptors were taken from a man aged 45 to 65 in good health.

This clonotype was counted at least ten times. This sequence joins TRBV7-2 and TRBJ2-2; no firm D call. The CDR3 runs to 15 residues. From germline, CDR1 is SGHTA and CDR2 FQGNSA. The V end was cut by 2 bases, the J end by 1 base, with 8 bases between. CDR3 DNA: TGTGCCAGCAGCTTACAGGCAGGGAACACCGGGGAGCTGTTTTTT. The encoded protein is CASSLQAGNTGELFF.

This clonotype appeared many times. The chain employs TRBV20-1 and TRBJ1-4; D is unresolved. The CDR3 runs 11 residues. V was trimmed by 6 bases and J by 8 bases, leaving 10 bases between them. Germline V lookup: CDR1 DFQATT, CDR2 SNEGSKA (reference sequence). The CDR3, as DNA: TGCAGTGCCCGGTTCTCGGAAAAACTGTTTTTT. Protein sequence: CSARFSEKLFF.

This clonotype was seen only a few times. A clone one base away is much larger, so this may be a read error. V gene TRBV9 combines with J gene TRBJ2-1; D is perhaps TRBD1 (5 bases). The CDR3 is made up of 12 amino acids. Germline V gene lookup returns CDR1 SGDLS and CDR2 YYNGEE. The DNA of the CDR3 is TGTGCCAGCAGCGTAGGGGGCAATGAGGAGTTCTTC. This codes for CASSVGGNEEFF.

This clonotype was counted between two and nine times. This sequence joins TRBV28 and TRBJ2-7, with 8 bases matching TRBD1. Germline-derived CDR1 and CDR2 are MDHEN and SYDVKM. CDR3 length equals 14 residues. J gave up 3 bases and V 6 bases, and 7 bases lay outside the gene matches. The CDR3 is CASRAGTGLYEQYF. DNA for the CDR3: TGTGCCAGCAGGGCCGGGACAGGCCTCTACGAGCAGTACTTC.

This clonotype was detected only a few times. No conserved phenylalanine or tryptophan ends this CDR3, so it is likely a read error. The CDR3 reads CASSISGRDTGELFV. DNA for the CDR3: TGCGCCAGCAGCATTAGCGGGAGGGACACCGGGGAGCTGTTTGTT. The chain uses TRBV5-1 and TRBJ2-2, with 11 positions matching TRBD2. This CDR3 is 15 amino acids long. V gave up 4 bases and J gave up 3 bases; unmatched junction bases: 2. The germline V gene encodes CDR1 SGHRS and CDR2 YFSETQ.

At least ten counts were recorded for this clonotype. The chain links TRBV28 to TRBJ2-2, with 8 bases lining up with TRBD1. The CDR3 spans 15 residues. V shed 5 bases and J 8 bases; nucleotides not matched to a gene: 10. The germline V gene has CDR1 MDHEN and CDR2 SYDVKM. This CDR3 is CASSQPPDRAGELFF. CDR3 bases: TGTGCCAGCAGTCAACCCCCGGACAGGGCAGGGGAGCTGTTTTTT.

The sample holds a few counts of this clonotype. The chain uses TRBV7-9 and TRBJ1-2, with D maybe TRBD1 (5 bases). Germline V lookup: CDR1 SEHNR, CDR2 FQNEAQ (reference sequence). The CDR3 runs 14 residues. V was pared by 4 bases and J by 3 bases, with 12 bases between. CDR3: CASSWGGEDYGYTF. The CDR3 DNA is TGTGCCAGCAGCTGGGGAGGGGAGGACTATGGCTACACCTTC. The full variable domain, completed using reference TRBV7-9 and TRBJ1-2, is DTGVSQNPRHKITKRGQNVTFRCDPISEHNRLYWYRQTLGQGPEFLTYFQNEAQLEKSRLLSDRFSAERPKGSFSTLEIQRTEQGDSAMYLCASSWGGEDYGYTFGSGTRLTVV.

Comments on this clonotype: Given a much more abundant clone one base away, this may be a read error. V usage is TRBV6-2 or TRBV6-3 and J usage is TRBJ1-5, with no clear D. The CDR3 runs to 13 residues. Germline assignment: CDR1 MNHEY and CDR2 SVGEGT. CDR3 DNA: TGTTCCAGCACCGGATATAGCAATCAGCCCCAGCATTTT. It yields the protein CSSTGYSNQPQHF.

CDR3 protein: CASSLDGTGGHNEQFF. The CDR3 DNA reads as TGTGCCAGCAGCCTGGACGGGACAGGGGGCCACAATGAGCAGTTCTTC. The chain joins TRBV7-8 to TRBJ2-1, with 12 nucleotides matching TRBD1. J gave up 5 bases and V 5 bases, and 7 bases lay outside the gene matches. The CDR3 covers 16 residues. Germline V gene sequence: CDR1 SGHVS, CDR2 FQNEAQ.

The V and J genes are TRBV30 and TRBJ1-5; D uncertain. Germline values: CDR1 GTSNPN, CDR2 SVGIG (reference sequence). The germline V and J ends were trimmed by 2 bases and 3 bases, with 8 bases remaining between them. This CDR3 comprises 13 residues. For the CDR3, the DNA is TGTGCCTGGAGTACATACCTCAATCAGCCCCAGCATTTT. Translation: CAWSTYLNQPQHF.

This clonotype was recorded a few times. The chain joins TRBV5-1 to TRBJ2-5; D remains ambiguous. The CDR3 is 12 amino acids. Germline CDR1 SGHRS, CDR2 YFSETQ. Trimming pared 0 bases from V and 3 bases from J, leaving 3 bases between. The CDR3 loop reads CASSLGEETQYF. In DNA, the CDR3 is TGCGCCAGCAGCTTGGGCGAAGAGACCCAGTACTTC.

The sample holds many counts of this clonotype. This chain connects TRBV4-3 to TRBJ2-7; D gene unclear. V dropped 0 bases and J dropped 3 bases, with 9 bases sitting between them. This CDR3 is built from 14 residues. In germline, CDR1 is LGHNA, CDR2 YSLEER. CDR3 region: CASSQEYTFYEQYF. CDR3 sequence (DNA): TGCGCCAGCAGCCAAGAATACACGTTCTACGAGCAGTACTTC.

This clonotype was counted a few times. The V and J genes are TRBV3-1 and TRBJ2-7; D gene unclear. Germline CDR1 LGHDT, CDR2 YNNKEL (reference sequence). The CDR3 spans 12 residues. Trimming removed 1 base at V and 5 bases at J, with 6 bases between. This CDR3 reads CASSQVLHEQYF. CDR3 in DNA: TGTGCCAGCAGCCAAGTACTTCACGAGCAGTACTTC.

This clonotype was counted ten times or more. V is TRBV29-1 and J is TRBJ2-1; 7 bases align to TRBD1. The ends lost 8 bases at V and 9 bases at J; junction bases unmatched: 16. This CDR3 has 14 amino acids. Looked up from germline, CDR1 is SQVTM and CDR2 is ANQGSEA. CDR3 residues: CSLQRQGRTGEQFF. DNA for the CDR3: TGCAGCCTACAGAGACAGGGCAGAACTGGTGAGCAGTTCTTC.

The CDR3 nucleotides read TGTGCCAGCAGCAAACAGATCGGAAACACCATATATTTT. Its translation: CASSKQIGNTIYF. This chain uses TRBV3-1 with TRBJ1-3; D is unresolved. Germline-derived CDR1 and CDR2 are LGHDT and YNNKEL (reference sequence). The CDR3 sequence is 13 residues long. Trimming pared 5 bases from V and 4 bases from J, leaving 9 bases between.

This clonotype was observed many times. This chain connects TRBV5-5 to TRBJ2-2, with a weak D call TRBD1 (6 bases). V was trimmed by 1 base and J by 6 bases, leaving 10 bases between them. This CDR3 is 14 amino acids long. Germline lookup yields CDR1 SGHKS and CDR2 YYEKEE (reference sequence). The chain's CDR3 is CASSLTGKAGELFF. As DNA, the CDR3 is TGTGCCAGCAGCTTGACAGGGAAGGCCGGGGAGCTGTTTTTT.

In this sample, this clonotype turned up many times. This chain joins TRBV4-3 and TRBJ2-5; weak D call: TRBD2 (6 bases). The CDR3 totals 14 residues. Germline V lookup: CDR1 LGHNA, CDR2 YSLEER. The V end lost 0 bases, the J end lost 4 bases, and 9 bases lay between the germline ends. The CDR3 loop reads CASSQDGGRETQYF. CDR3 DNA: TGCGCCAGCAGCCAAGATGGAGGGCGAGAGACCCAGTACTTC.

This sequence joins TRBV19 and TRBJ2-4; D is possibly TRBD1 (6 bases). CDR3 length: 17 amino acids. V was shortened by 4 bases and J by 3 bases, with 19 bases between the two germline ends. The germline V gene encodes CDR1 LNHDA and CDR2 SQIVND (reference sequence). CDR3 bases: TGTGCCAGTAGTACGACTGCAGGGGAGTTAGGCAAAAACATTCAGTACTTC. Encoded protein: CASSTTAGELGKNIQYF.

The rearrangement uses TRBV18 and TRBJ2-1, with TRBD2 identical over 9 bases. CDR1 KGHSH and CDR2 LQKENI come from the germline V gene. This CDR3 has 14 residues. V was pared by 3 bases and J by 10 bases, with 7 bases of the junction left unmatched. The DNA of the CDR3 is TGTGCCAGCTCACCTCCGGGACTAGCAGGCGAGCAGTTCTTC. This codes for CASSPPGLAGEQFF.

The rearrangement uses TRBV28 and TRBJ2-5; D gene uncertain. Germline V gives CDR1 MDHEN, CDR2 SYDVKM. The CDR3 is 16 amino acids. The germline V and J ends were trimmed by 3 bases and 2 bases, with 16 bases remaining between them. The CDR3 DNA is TGTGCCAGCAGTTTGTCGTGGTTGGGCATTCAAGAGACCCAGTACTTC. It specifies CASSLSWLGIQETQYF.

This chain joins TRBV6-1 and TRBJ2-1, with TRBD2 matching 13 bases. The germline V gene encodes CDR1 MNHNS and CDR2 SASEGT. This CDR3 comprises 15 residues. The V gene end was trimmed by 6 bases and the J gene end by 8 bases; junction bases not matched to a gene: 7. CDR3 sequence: CASSTLAGGPYEQFF. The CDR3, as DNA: TGTGCCAGCAGCACACTAGCGGGGGGGCCTTATGAGCAGTTCTTC.

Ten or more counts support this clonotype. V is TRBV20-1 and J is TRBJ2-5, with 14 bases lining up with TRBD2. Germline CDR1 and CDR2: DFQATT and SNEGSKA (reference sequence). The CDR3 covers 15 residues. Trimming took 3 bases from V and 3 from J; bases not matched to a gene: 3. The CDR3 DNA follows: TGCAGTGCTAGTGGGACTAGCGGGAGAGAAGAGACCCAGTACTTC. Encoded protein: CSASGTSGREETQYF.

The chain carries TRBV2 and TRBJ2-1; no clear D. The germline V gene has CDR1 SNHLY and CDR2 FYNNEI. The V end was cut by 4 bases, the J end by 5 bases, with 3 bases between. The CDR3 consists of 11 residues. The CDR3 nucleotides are TGTGCCAGCAGTGTCGACAATGAGCAGTTCTTC. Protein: CASSVDNEQFF.

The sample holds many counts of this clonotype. CDR3 loop: CASSPRLGNTIYF. CDR3 nucleotides: TGTGCCAGCAGCCCCAGACTGGGAAACACCATATATTTT. The chain carries TRBV7-8 and TRBJ1-3; D is unclear. Germline-derived CDR1 and CDR2 are SGHVS and FQNEAQ. The CDR3 contains 13 residues. V was shortened by 5 bases and J by 4 bases, with 9 bases between the two germline ends. Full variable domain (rest looked up from reference TRBV7-8 and TRBJ1-3): GAGVSQSPRYKVAKRGQDVALRCDPISGHVSLFWYQQALGQGPEFLTYFQNEAQLDKSGLPSDRFFAERPEGSVSTLKIQRTQQEDSAVYLCASSPRLGNTIYFGEGSWLTVV.